A selection of T cell receptor beta chains follows, all from one sample in a study of blood T cell repertoires in COVID-19. Clones were sequenced by immunoSEQ multiplex PCR, and TCRdb holds only the in-frame ones, with some missing. The sample lists some 300,000 clones, about 90% seen once, with less than 3.5% in the top ten. What was sequenced was PBMCs or T cells enriched from blood (not recorded which). These TCRs come from a woman in her forties or fifties who had been exposed to COVID-19. CDR3s include the opening cysteine and the closing phenylalanine or tryptophan. Each record gives: V gene, J gene, D gene, clone size, CDR3 DNA, CDR3 protein. A D gene is named only where the DNA matches it firmly. Only some rows state a clone size, as once, few, many or a class for expanded clones.

TRBV18	TRBJ2-5	TRBD2	.	TGTGCCAGCTCGCGACTAGCGGGGGGCCAAGAGACCCAGTACTTC	CASSRLAGGQETQYF
TRBV2	TRBJ1-1	.	.	TGTGCCAGCAGTGACGAGGGTTGGGATACCGCTGAAGCTTTCTTT	CASSDEGWDTAEAFF
TRBV7-8	TRBJ1-1	.	.	TGTGCCAGCAAGGACCGTCTGGGGGGTGAAGCTTTCTTT	CASKDRLGGEAFF
TRBV10-3	TRBJ1-5	.	.	TGTGCCATCAGAGGTGGAGAAGGAAACAATCAGCCCCAGCATTTT	CAIRGGEGNNQPQHF
TRBV19	TRBJ2-7	TRBD2	.	TGTGCCAGTAGTAGGCTCGGGGAGGGCCGACACTACGAGCAGTACTTC	CASSRLGEGRHYEQYF
TRBV3-1/TRBV3-2	TRBJ1-2	.	.	TGTGCCAGCAGCCAAGATGCGACTGTTCAAGGTGGCTACACCTTC	CASSQDATVQGGYTF
TRBV3-1/TRBV3-2	TRBJ1-2	TRBD1	.	TGTGCCAGCAGCCCAGTTACAGGGGGCCGAGGCTACACCTTC	CASSPVTGGRGYTF
TRBV7-2	TRBJ2-5	TRBD2	.	TGTGCCAGCAGCTTAGCTCTAGCGGGGGGGCCCAAGACCCAGTACTTC	CASSLALAGGPKTQYF
TRBV6-5	TRBJ1-2	.	.	TGTGCCAGCAGTTACTTGGGGGCGGTCGGCTACACCTTC	CASSYLGAVGYTF
TRBV5-4	TRBJ2-3	.	.	TGTGCCAGCAGCTTGACCGGGACTTTAAGTGGTGGTACGCAGTATTTT	CASSLTGTLSGGTQYF
TRBV6-5	TRBJ1-6	.	.	TGTGCCAGCAGTTATTCGGTGAACTCCTATAATTCACCCCTCCACTTT	CASSYSVNSYNSPLHF
TRBV6-5	TRBJ1-1	.	.	TGTGCCAGCAGCCTTACCAATTCGAGAACTGAAGCTTTCTTT	CASSLTNSRTEAFF
TRBV5-6	TRBJ1-2	.	.	TGTGCCAGCAGCTTGGATCGGAACTATGGCTACACCTTC	CASSLDRNYGYTF
TRBV4-1	TRBJ2-2	.	.	TGCGCCAGCAGCCAAGAAAACGGTAGTCCGAACACCGGGGAGCTGTTTTTT	CASSQENGSPNTGELFF
TRBV2	TRBJ1-5	.	.	TGTGCCAGCAGTGAGAGGGCAGGGGATCGCAATCAGCCCCAGCATTTT	CASSERAGDRNQPQHF
TRBV18	TRBJ1-5	TRBD1	once	TGTGCCAGCTCACCCGGGACAGAGGTACAGCCCCAGCATTTT	CASSPGTEVQPQHF
TRBV27	TRBJ2-7	.	.	TGTGCCAGCAGTTTATCGTCCAGGGACTACGAGCAGTACTTC	CASSLSSRDYEQYF
TRBV7-9	TRBJ1-6	.	.	TGTGCCAGCAGGCCACCAACTGCGACAAGACCTTCACCCCTCCACTTT	CASRPPTATRPSPLHF
TRBV10-3	TRBJ2-1	.	.	TGTGCCATCAGAGACCTTGGCGGGGTAACCTACAATGAGCAGTTCTTC	CAIRDLGGVTYNEQFF
TRBV7-2	TRBJ2-7	TRBD1	once	TGTGCCAGCACCCCTTGGGGACAGGGCCCCTACGAGCAGTACTTC	CASTPWGQGPYEQYF
TRBV10-2	TRBJ1-6	TRBD1	once	TGCGCCAGCAGGGGGACAGGGCAATCACCCCTCCACTTT	CASRGTGQSPLHF
TRBV2	TRBJ1-3	TRBD1	.	TGTGCCAGCAGTGGAGGAACAGGGGATGTTACTGGAAACACCATATATTTT	CASSGGTGDVTGNTIYF
TRBV3-1/TRBV3-2	TRBJ2-3	TRBD2	.	TGTGCCAGCAGCCAAGTAGCCGCGAGGACTAGATTGGCAGATACGCAGTATTTT	CASSQVAARTRLADTQYF
TRBV19	TRBJ1-2	.	.	TGTGCCAGTCAATACAGGGTTTCCACCCCTAACTATGGCTACACCTTC	CASQYRVSTPNYGYTF
TRBV5-1	TRBJ2-5	TRBD2	.	TGCGCCAGCAGCTTGATAGCGGGGGGACGAGAGACCCAGTACTTC	CASSLIAGGRETQYF
TRBV10-3	TRBJ1-1	TRBD1	.	TGTGCCATCAGCGAGACAGGGCTGAACACTGAAGCTTTCTTT	CAISETGLNTEAFF
TRBV30	TRBJ2-7	.	once	TGTGCCTGCTCACAGGGCTCCTACGAGCAGTACTTC	CACSQGSYEQYF
TRBV4-2	TRBJ2-5	TRBD2	.	TGTGCCAGCAGCCAAGGGGCTAGCGGGGGGAACCGAGAGACCCAGTACTTC	CASSQGASGGNRETQYF
TRBV4-1	TRBJ2-5	.	.	TGCGCCAGCAGCCAAGGGTTCGGGGTCCAAGAGACCCAGTACTTC	CASSQGFGVQETQYF
TRBV10-3	TRBJ2-1	.	.	TGTGCCATCAGTGATTATGTGGGGAGATACAATGAGCAGTTCTTC	CAISDYVGRYNEQFF
TRBV12-3/TRBV12-4	TRBJ2-7	.	.	TGTGCCAGCAGCCAACCCCCCAGGGAGCAGTACTTC	CASSQPPREQYF
TRBV7-9	TRBJ2-7	TRBD2	.	TGTTCGCGGGGGGATCCATCCTCCTACGAGCAGTACTTC	CSRGDPSSYEQYF
TRBV9	TRBJ2-6	.	.	TGTGCCAGCAGCGTAGAGCCGGGGTCGCGGTCTGGGGCCAACGTCCTGACTTTC	CASSVEPGSRSGANVLTF